A selection of T cell receptor beta chains follows, all from one sample in a study of HIV-infected patients and healthy controls. TCRdb called the 5' RACE reads again in MiXCR, with one record for every CDR3 protein. Of more than 15,000 distinct CDR3 sequences in the sample, more than 7.5% are singletons; the top ten hold 21%. The sequencing here drew on blood, taken during antiretroviral therapy. These receptors all come from an adult with HIV infection. Each CDR3 is given with its conserved first and last residue. The D gene is left open where the match is weak. Not all rows give a size; the values are once, few, many and, for expanded clones, a class.

TRBJ2-3 | NA | TRBV7-3 | NA | CASSAYLATSTDTQYF | TGTGCCAGCAGCGCCTACCTAGCGACCAGCACAGATACGCAGTATTTT
TRBJ2-3 | TRBD1 | TRBV20-1 | many | CSARDPGQLLRDTQYF | TGCAGTGCTAGAGATCCGGGACAGTTGCTCAGGGATACGCAGTATTTT
TRBJ2-5 | TRBD2 | TRBV20-1 | many | CSPEGTSRETQYF | TGCAGCCCAGAGGGGACTAGTCGGGAGACCCAGTACTTC
TRBJ2-7 | NA | TRBV5-1 | many | CASSLPAGSEQYF | TGCGCCAGCAGCTTACCTGCAGGGTCCGAGCAGTACTTC
TRBJ2-1 | TRBD2 | TRBV6-2/TRBV6-3 | many | CASSRIAGGHYEQFF | TGTGCCAGCAGCCGCATAGCGGGGGGGCATTATGAGCAGTTCTTC
TRBJ2-4 | NA | TRBV6-1 | many | CASSERRVAKNIQYF | TGTGCCAGCAGTGAAAGGCGTGTAGCCAAAAACATTCAGTACTTC
TRBJ1-1 | NA | TRBV6-6 | NA | CASRTTRNTEAFF | TGTGCCAGTCGAACGACGCGGAACACTGAAGCTTTCTTT
TRBJ2-3 | TRBD2 | TRBV6-5 | few | CASSLLGRGGGDTQYF | TGTGCCAGCAGCCTACTGGGGCGGGGGGGCGGAGATACGCAGTATTTT
TRBJ2-1 | NA | TRBV7-3 | many | CASSLIDGRAGEQFF | TGTGCCAGCAGCTTAATCGACGGCCGGGCGGGTGAGCAGTTCTTC
TRBJ2-5 | TRBD1 | TRBV9 | many | CASSVAGTEETQYF | TGTGCCAGCAGCGTAGCCGGGACAGAAGAGACCCAGTACTTC
TRBJ2-2 | NA | TRBV7-2 | many | CASSLVAEGAGELFF | TGTGCCAGCAGCTTAGTGGCGGAAGGCGCCGGGGAGCTGTTTTTT
TRBJ1-1 | NA | TRBV2 | many | CASSVTGRPGTMNTEAFF | TGTGCCAGCAGTGTGACGGGCAGGCCTGGAACCATGAACACTGAAGCTTTCTTT
TRBJ2-1 | NA | TRBV7-9 | many | CASSSVEEKLNEQFF | TGTGCCAGCAGCTCCGTGGAAGAGAAACTCAATGAGCAGTTCTTC
TRBJ2-5 | NA | TRBV7-9 | few | CASQSVGETQYF | TGTGCCAGCCAAAGCGTCGGGGAGACCCAGTACTTC
TRBJ2-3 | TRBD1 | TRBV13 | NA | CASSPGQGATDTQYF | TGTGCCAGCAGCCCTGGACAGGGGGCTACAGATACGCAGTATTTT
TRBJ2-1 | NA | TRBV18 | many | CASSPPGTQQFF | TGTGCCAGCTCACCACCAGGGACTCAGCAGTTCTTC
TRBJ2-3 | TRBD1 | TRBV10-3 | many | CAIGATGSTDTQYF | TGTGCCATCGGGGCGACAGGGAGCACAGATACGCAGTATTTT
TRBJ2-2 | TRBD2 | TRBV6-1 | many | CASSEFRGEGTGELFF | TGTGCCAGCAGTGAATTCAGAGGGGAGGGCACCGGGGAGCTGTTTTTT
TRBJ2-1 | NA | TRBV6-5 | many | CASSQPGHYEQFF | TGTGCCAGCAGTCAACCGGGACACTATGAGCAGTTCTTC
TRBJ2-7 | NA | TRBV29-1 | NA | CSVVPAAAYEQYF | TGCAGCGTTGTTCCGGCGGCCGCCTACGAGCAGTACTTC
TRBJ1-1 | NA | TRBV6-2/TRBV6-3 | many | CASSYLVRSSEAFF | TGTGCCAGCAGTTACCTGGTCAGGAGCTCTGAAGCTTTCTTT
TRBJ2-7 | NA | TRBV10-3 | NA | CAIMGESSYEQYF | TGTGCCATCATGGGGGAGAGCTCCTACGAGCAGTACTTC
TRBJ2-1 | NA | TRBV30 | many | CAWSYGQYNEQFF | TGTGCCTGGAGTTACGGACAGTACAATGAGCAGTTCTTC
TRBJ2-1 | NA | TRBV13 | many | CASSLGVDPNEQFF | TGTGCCAGCAGCTTAGGGGTTGATCCCAATGAGCAGTTCTTC
TRBJ2-2 | TRBD1 | TRBV28 | many | CASSLRGITGGRTGELFF | TGTGCCAGCAGTTTGCGCGGCATAACAGGGGGCCGGACCGGGGAGCTGTTTTTT
TRBJ1-1 | NA | TRBV28 | many | CASSLGYSGNTEAFF | TGTGCCAGCAGTTTGGGGTATAGTGGAAACACTGAAGCTTTCTTT
TRBJ1-2 | NA | TRBV24-1 | many | CATSDTASNYGYTF | TGTGCCACCAGTGATACCGCAAGTAACTATGGCTACACCTTC
TRBJ1-1 | NA | TRBV24-1 | many | CATRDDEGEAFF | TGTGCCACCAGGGATGATGAAGGTGAAGCTTTCTTT
TRBJ1-1 | NA | TRBV6-2/TRBV6-3 | NA | CASSPGLEAFF | TGTGCCAGCAGTCCGGGGCTGGAAGCTTTCTTT
TRBJ2-7 | TRBD1 | TRBV27 | many | CASSPGTGPAYEQYF | TGTGCCAGCAGTCCGGGGACAGGGCCTGCCTACGAGCAGTACTTC
TRBJ1-1 | NA | TRBV7-3 | many | CASSLMSRHEAFF | TGTGCCAGCAGCCTCATGAGTAGGCATGAAGCTTTCTTT
TRBJ1-1 | NA | TRBV28 | many | CASSPPQNTEAFF | TGTGCCAGCAGCCCCCCACAGAACACTGAAGCTTTCTTT
TRBJ2-7 | NA | TRBV9 | many | CASSGDGTQIYEQYF | TGTGCCAGCAGCGGCGACGGGACACAGATCTACGAGCAGTACTTC
TRBJ2-3 | TRBD2 | TRBV20-1 | many | CSARVWRENADTQYF | TGCAGTGCTAGAGTATGGCGGGAGAACGCAGATACGCAGTATTTT
TRBJ2-7 | NA | TRBV7-8 | NA | CASGDLGGLKYEQYF | TGTGCCAGCGGGGATCTGGGGGGACTGAAGTACGAGCAGTACTTC
TRBJ2-7 | TRBD1 | TRBV6-5 | NA | CASSYSRQGSYEQYF | TGTGCCAGCAGTTACTCCCGACAGGGGTCCTACGAGCAGTACTTC
TRBJ1-5 | NA | TRBV15 | many | CATSRDTWNQPQHF | TGTGCCACCAGCAGAGACACGTGGAATCAGCCCCAGCATTTT
TRBJ2-3 | NA | TRBV2 | NA | CASSLGPDTQYF | TGTGCCAGCAGCTTAGGACCAGATACGCAGTATTTT
TRBJ2-7 | NA | TRBV7-2 | few | CASSPIGPPYEQYF | TGTGCCAGCAGCCCGATAGGGCCCCCCTACGAGCAGTACTTC
TRBJ2-7 | NA | TRBV21-1 | many | CASSNSSSAKTYEQYF | TGTGCCAGCAGCAACTCCTCTAGCGCGAAGACCTACGAGCAGTACTTC
TRBJ1-1 | NA | TRBV29-1 | many | CSVRQNTEAFF | TGCAGCGTCCGTCAGAACACTGAAGCTTTCTTT
TRBJ1-6 | NA | TRBV4-2 | many | CASSQEGSQTPNSPLHF | TGTGCCAGCAGCCAGGAAGGGAGCCAAACCCCTAATTCACCCCTCCACTTT
TRBJ2-5 | NA | TRBV4-1 | many | CASSQDWESQETQYF | TGCGCCAGCAGCCAAGATTGGGAAAGCCAAGAGACCCAGTACTTC
TRBJ2-3 | TRBD2 | TRBV29-1 | many | CSLEGLAGADTQYF | TGCAGCCTGGAGGGACTAGCGGGAGCAGATACGCAGTATTTT
TRBJ2-1 | NA | TRBV6-1 | few | CASSSINGPSMRFF | TGTGCCAGCAGCTCTATTAATGGACCTTCCATGCGGTTCTTC
TRBJ1-1 | TRBD1 | TRBV29-1 | many | CSVLQGFNTEAFF | TGCAGCGTCCTACAGGGGTTTAACACTGAAGCTTTCTTT
TRBJ2-1 | TRBD1 | TRBV25-1 | many | CASLGQGDYNEQFF | TGTGCCAGCCTGGGACAGGGTGACTACAATGAGCAGTTCTTC
TRBJ1-5 | TRBD1 | TRBV6-5 | many | CASSSKVGTGEFNQPQHF | TGTGCCAGCAGTTCTAAAGTAGGGACAGGCGAATTCAATCAGCCCCAGCATTTT
TRBJ1-1 | TRBD1 | TRBV5-4 | many | CASSFQGGNTEAFF | TGTGCCAGCAGTTTCCAGGGGGGGAACACTGAAGCTTTCTTT
TRBJ2-1 | NA | TRBV7-3 | many | CASSLIGGMYNEQFF | TGTGCCAGCAGCTTAATCGGGGGCATGTACAATGAGCAGTTCTTC
TRBJ1-1 | NA | TRBV6-2/TRBV6-3 | NA | CASSPPAYEAFF | TGTGCCAGCAGCCCCCCGGCTTATGAAGCTTTCTTT
TRBJ1-2 | TRBD1 | TRBV5-1 | NA | CASSLPGQMGGYTF | TGCGCCAGCAGCCTTCCGGGACAGATGGGCGGCTACACCTTC
TRBJ2-3 | NA | TRBV28 | few | CASSSPLGQSTDTQYF | TGTGCCAGCAGTTCCCCTCTGGGACAAAGCACAGATACGCAGTATTTT
TRBJ2-5 | TRBD2 | TRBV11-2 | many | CASSYTSGTGIPQYF | TGTGCCAGCAGCTACACTAGCGGGACCGGGATTCCCCAGTACTTC
TRBJ1-1 | NA | TRBV6-2/TRBV6-3 | NA | CASSYTGRSTEAFF | TGTGCCAGCAGTTATACGGGAAGGAGCACTGAAGCTTTCTTT
TRBJ1-3 | NA | TRBV7-9 | many | CASSSDSGNTIYF | TGTGCCAGCAGCTCCGACTCTGGAAACACCATATATTTT
TRBJ1-1 | NA | TRBV12-3/TRBV12-4 | many | CASSFGGGMEAFF | TGTGCCAGCAGTTTCGGGGGCGGGATGGAAGCTTTCTTT